This TCR beta chain was recovered during a study of OX40 agonist ivuxolimab in advanced cancers. The wider study: Hepatocellular carcinoma, melanoma, renal cell or head and neck cancer was diagnosed in the dose-escalation patients. A mean age of about 56 years, range roughly 20 to 85, was recorded, and 82.7% were male. Study conclusions and caveats: Clonal expansion was seen in CD4+ and CD8+ blood T cells by week 6 at 0.1 to 3.0 mg/kg.

The data were produced by immunoSEQ multiplex PCR, yet TCRdb's version contains in-frame clones alone and is incomplete. The data show 85,000 to 90,000 clones, more than 80% seen once. Of note for this clone: What it binds is unknown.

This CDR3 comprises 17 residues. Germline V CDR1 and CDR2: SGHRS, YFSETQ. Trimming left V 0 bases short and J 4 bases short, with 19 bases between. People who had autoimmune disease history or systemic immunosuppression were excluded. The source of this sequence is an adult with an advanced solid tumor such as melanoma, head and neck, liver or kidney cancer. The sequences come from CD4+ or CD8+ T cells sorted from blood, collected in a trial of the OX40 agonist ivuxolimab. The rearrangement uses TRBV5-1 and TRBJ1-1, with D perhaps matching TRBD1 (6 bases). The CDR3 is CASSLGSRDTRGTEAFF. For the CDR3, the DNA is TGCGCCAGCAGCTTGGGGTCCCGGGACACCCGGGGCACTGAAGCTTTCTTT.